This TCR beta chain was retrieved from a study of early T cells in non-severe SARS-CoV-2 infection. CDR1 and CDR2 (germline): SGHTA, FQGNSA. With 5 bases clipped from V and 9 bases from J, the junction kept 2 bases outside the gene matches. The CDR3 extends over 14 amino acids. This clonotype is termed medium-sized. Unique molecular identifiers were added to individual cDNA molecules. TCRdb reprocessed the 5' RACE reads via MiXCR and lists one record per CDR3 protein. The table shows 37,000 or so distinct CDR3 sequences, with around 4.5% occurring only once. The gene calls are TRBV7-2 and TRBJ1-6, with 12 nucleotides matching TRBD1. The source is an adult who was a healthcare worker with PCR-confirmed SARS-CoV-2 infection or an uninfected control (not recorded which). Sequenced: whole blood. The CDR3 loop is CASSRDRGLSPLHF. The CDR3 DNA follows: TGTGCCAGCAGCCGGGACAGGGGGCTTTCACCCCTCCACTTT. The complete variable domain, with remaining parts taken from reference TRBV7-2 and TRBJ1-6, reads GAGVSQSPSNKVTEKGKDVELRCDPISGHTALYWYRQSLGQGLEFLIYFQGNSAPDKSGLPSDRFSAERTGGSVSTLTIQRTQQEDSAVYLCASSRDRGLSPLHFGNGTRLTVT.